This T cell receptor (beta chain) was documented in a study of cytomegalovirus exposure and HLA in healthy donors (dated by TCRdb to 2015 to 2018). Concerning the study at large: An earlier analysis of approximately 550 of the donors reported more than 250 Gb of sequence data and 117 million unique TCR beta sequences from about 180 million T cells. An early release that covered about 600 HLA-typed donors contained about 300 gigabases of sequencing data and about 93 million unique TCR sequences. Of the approximately 400 genotyped donors, around 81% fell in the genetic ancestry cluster associated with self-reported Caucasian donors. The study aimed to test whether signatures of past pathogen exposure could be identified by cataloging public T cell receptors. The T cell repertoires of 666 subjects were profiled by immunosequencing and related to cytomegalovirus serostatus. In addition to the first cohort of about 650 subjects, a separate validation cohort of some 120 different subjects was used. To predict cytomegalovirus infection status, the study brought together high-throughput TCR immunosequencing, statistical association of individual TCRs with disease status, and machine learning. To study patterns of TCR occurrence, a later analysis re-analyzed previously published TCR beta repertoires from 666 donors and added high-resolution HLA genotyping. In the later analysis, no new phenotypic data were used to find candidate immune exposures; instead, reliance was placed on TCR beta sequences and their occurrence across donors. In an earlier analysis of 587 of the donors, high-throughput TCR beta sequencing was used to judge whether each TCR beta V gene segment behaved as functional or pseudogenic. Alongside the repertoire data, information on donor age, sex, ethnicity and CMV serostatus was compiled. A later genetic analysis used genome-wide SNP genotypes for about 65% of the roughly 700 donors, treating that subset as a discovery cohort. All discovery cohort repertoires had been generated on a single sequencing platform. Both class I and class II loci were covered by HLA typing, at four-digit resolution. Typing coverage varied by locus: roughly 629-630 donors for A, B, C, DRB1 and DQB1; under 550 for DQA1; nearly 610 for DPA1; around 450 for DPB1. Because of strong linkage in the cohort, 5 or 6 DR-DQ haplotypes were treated as single units for association and clustering. Among some 400 genotyped donors of the cohort, an average of 235,054 unique TCR beta nucleotide sequences were sequenced per donor, around 20% of them non-productive. What the research found in general, with its limitations: In a later genetic analysis, a missense DCLRE1C variant was associated with V-gene and J-gene trimming of TCR beta chains, and the association was replicated in an independent cohort. The sequencing pipeline was judged likely to have produced a cluster of highly shared sequence variants as a technical artifact. In a later analysis, 16,951 TCR beta sequences were associated with specific HLA alleles at a false discovery rate of 0.05. Only TCR beta chains were sequenced in this cohort, and the absence of alpha or paired-chain data limited detectable features. A later analysis found that HLA-associated TCR beta chains were more clonally expanded and had lower generation probabilities than equally common non-associated chains. An earlier analysis of approximately 590 of the donors showed that most TCR beta V segments appeared in productive rearrangements either about 87% or about 30% of the time, which broadly matched IMGT annotations. Because some donors lacked HLA typing at each locus, the association tests relied only on the typed subset. In a later analysis, several top co-occurrence clusters were reported to appear linked to parvovirus B19, influenza, CMV and Epstein-Barr virus. In a later analysis, most CMV-associated TCR beta chains were found to appear HLA-restricted, with HLA associations seemingly driven largely by CMV exposure. A later analysis found that TCR association rates varied across HLA loci, with DRB1 alleles showing the most associated TCRs and HLA-C alleles the fewest. A further reported finding was that TCR beta sequences accurately predicted the HLA-A and HLA-B alleles for most subjects in the first cohort. Because counts were too low, about 18 rarely observed V segments, including chromosome 9 orphons, were excluded from the earlier analysis of around 590 of the donors. The classifier was reported to diagnose cytomegalovirus status with high specificity and sensitivity in both the original cohort and the validation cohort. Most TCR sequences were seen in very few donors, while some public TCRs were found in many individuals. A total of 150 to 200 TCR beta chains were listed by the study as associated with cytomegalovirus. Correlated functional status among segregating V segments might be attributable to linkage disequilibrium, but an unknown experimental factor could not be ruled out. The only immune exposure information available for the cohort was CMV serostatus. Some IMGT-functional V segments, including TRBV6-2 and TRBV6-3, could not be told apart with the 87-base-pair reads, so those segments were excluded. Strong co-occurrence of HLA alleles, especially DR and DQ, made assigning TCR associations to individual alleles difficult. The authors suggested that the approach could potentially be generalized to other disease states and immunological phenotypes. In vitro tests confirmed that a few of the cytomegalovirus-associated TCR beta chains recognize cytomegalovirus antigens. A later genetic analysis reported fewer N-insertions in productive TCRs among donors in an Asian-associated ancestry cluster than the approximately 700-donor mean. Presence/absence analyses assumed roughly uniform sequencing depth across donors, an assumption that may not hold.

The count of this clone is one. Its antigen target is currently unknown. Base qualities were left out, and no much larger clone turns up one base away. Library preparation employed the immunoSEQ multiplex PCR assay. For the multiplex PCR, a mixture combining 60 forward primers for TCR Vbeta segments and 13 reverse primers for TCR Jbeta segments was used. A multiplex PCR assay on genomic DNA amplified the CDR3 region of rearranged TCR beta genes. The amplified TCR beta libraries were sequenced on the Illumina HiSeq System as 87-base-pair reads. The authors' pipeline ran thus. Across the 500 to 750 repertoires, a later analysis counted some 81 million unique TCR beta chains, 9.5 million to 13 million of which were shared by at least two donors. Raw reads were error-corrected and collapsed into unique sequences by a nearest-neighbor algorithm in which closely related sequences were merged to remove PCR and sequencing errors. To assign V, D and J gene segments, CDR3 sequences were aligned to IMGT reference sequences. For a sequence to be retained, a match of at least six nucleotides was required to both a V gene segment and a J gene segment. A rearrangement was called productive if the CDR3 had no stop codons and remained in frame with V and J, and every other rearrangement was called non-productive. Following IMGT convention, CDR3 was defined as the stretch from the second conserved V-encoded cysteine to the conserved J-encoded phenylalanine. The earlier analysis of roughly 590 of the donors excluded sequences that lacked an unambiguous match to a single V gene segment. In an earlier analysis of some 590 of the donors, a V segment was called functional when productive rearrangements were above 56.7%, and segregating when the standard deviation between donors exceeded 5%. A statistical classification framework was built to diagnose cytomegalovirus status from the catalog of TCR beta chain sequences. In a later analysis, V and J genes were assigned by comparing TCR nucleotide sequences against IMGT/GENE-DB human TR gene sequences. Using the TCRdist pipeline, a later analysis assigned CDR3 sequences along with most-parsimonious VDJ recombination scenarios. In a later analysis, every TCR beta chain was defined by the combination of its CDR3 amino acid sequence and its V-gene family, and reads without a unique V-gene family were dropped. In a later analysis, 500 to 700 highly shared, low-generation-probability nucleotide sequences were removed to address suspected cross-contamination and a sequencing artifact. For each public chain, a later analysis derived a clonal expansion index from normalized ranks of inferred template counts within each repertoire. Generation probabilities in a later analysis came from a VDJ recombination model fitted to out-of-frame rearrangements, and those results were checked against IGoR. In a later analysis, TCR-TCR, TCR-HLA and TCR-CMV co-occurrence was scored with hypergeometric tests, and a repertoire-size bias correction was applied to TCR pairs. A later analysis estimated false discovery rates by permuting HLA or CMV assignments 20 times. In a later analysis, co-occurring TCRs were grouped using DBSCAN, with TCRdist sequence similarity added in when clustering inside HLA-allele-positive subsets. Repertoires with fewer than 30,000 or more than 120,000 public chains were left out of co-occurrence clustering, as were a few repertoires with anomalous nucleotide sharing. Held by TCRdb, this immuneACCESS table contains in-frame sequences only and omits some clones. Under half of the omission traces to an unresolved V gene where checked; the cause of the rest is unknown. The V and J calls and clone size come from that table; D and trimming were worked out from the DNA. The sample table contains hundreds of thousands of clones; only one count was recorded for nearly 80% of them. The ten largest clones add up to about 2% of the sample.

The CDR3 numbers 16 residues from cysteine through phenylalanine. The only DNA kept is the CDR3, 48 bases in frame from the first base. CDR1 and CDR2, looked up from the germline V gene, are SGDLS and YYNGEE. V was cut back by 3 bases and J by 6 bases, leaving a gap of 18 bases between them. The cohort was made up of several hundred healthy bone marrow donors. At the time of sampling, every cohort member was nominally healthy, though immune exposures that went unrecorded were likely present. The donor tested CMV seronegative and was one of the 352 seronegative cohort members. A peripheral blood sample was provided by each donor, and peripheral blood mononuclear cells were used for TCR beta sequencing. The Qiagen DNeasy Blood Extraction Kit was used to extract genomic DNA from the blood cell samples.

The receptor's source is a male donor in good health and CMV-seronegative. The chain was built from TRBV9 and TRBJ2-2, and TRBD2 may be the D gene, going by 7 matching bases. Sequences were obtained from PBMCs. The CDR3 in this case is CASSGSWGRGPGELFF. The DNA sequence reads TGTGCCAGCAGCGGGTCTTGGGGGCGGGGGCCCGGGGAGCTGTTTTTT.